This T cell receptor beta chain derives from a study of blood T cell repertoires in COVID-19. Some clones are missing from TCRdb's copy, which holds only in-frame ones; the method was immunoSEQ multiplex PCR. The sample has about 140,000 clones; roughly four fifths are singletons. From germline, CDR1 is MNHNS and CDR2 SASEGT. Trimming pared 0 bases from V and 8 bases from J, leaving 8 bases between. The CDR3 totals 13 residues. This chain links TRBV6-1 with TRBJ2-1; D remains ambiguous. The receptor comes from a woman over 75 with active or convalescent COVID-19. Sequenced material: peripheral blood. The CDR3 reads CASSEAGWDEQFF. CDR3 DNA sequence: TGTGCCAGCAGTGAAGCCGGGTGGGATGAGCAGTTCTTC.